A single sample gave rise to the 26 T cell receptor beta chains below, sequenced in a study of beta chain features in type 1 diabetes. Investigators reverse transcribed all isolated RNA, so they sequenced expressed TCRB transcripts. Repertoires were generated with immunoSEQ multiplex PCR, while TCRdb's copy carries only in-frame clones and drops some. Among 350,000 or so clones, around a fifth were seen once, and the ten largest hold under 0.055%. Material for sequencing was naive CD4+ T cells from blood. These receptor sequences come from a woman between 18 and 29 years old in good health.

V and J are TRBV30 and TRBJ1-5; D is possibly TRBD1 (6 bases). Germline V gene lookup returns CDR1 GTSNPN and CDR2 SVGIG (reference sequence). V was shortened by 3 bases and J by 8 bases, with 14 bases between the two germline ends. The CDR3 extends over 13 amino acids. The CDR3 bases are TGTGCCTGGAGCGCTGGGACATTTGAGCCCCAGCATTTT. It codes for CAWSAGTFEPQHF.

In this sample, this clone turned up a few times. The chain uses TRBV7-6 and TRBJ2-7; 9 bases match TRBD2. The CDR3 totals 15 residues. With 8 bases clipped from V and 1 base from J, the junction kept 9 bases outside the gene matches. From germline, CDR1 is SGHVS and CDR2 FNYEAQ. The CDR3 loop is CASSYGSGRSYEQYF. DNA for the CDR3: TGTGCCAGCTCCTACGGTAGCGGGAGATCCTACGAGCAGTACTTC.

This clone was seen more than once but under ten times. The rearrangement uses TRBV5-1 and TRBJ2-2; weak D call: TRBD2 (6 bases). In germline, CDR1 is SGHRS, CDR2 YFSETQ. This CDR3 region has 16 residues. V was cut by 8 bases and J by 4 bases, with 21 bases left in between. The CDR3, as DNA: TGCGCCAGTAGCCACCGGGACTTAGACGGCACCGGGGAGCTGTTTTTT. Its translation is CASSHRDLDGTGELFF.

The V gene is TRBV5-6, the J gene TRBJ2-1; TRBD2 matches at 8 bases. Germline V gene lookup returns CDR1 SGHDT and CDR2 YYEEEE. The trim removed 2 bases at V and 2 bases at J, leaving 6 bases unmatched. The CDR3 is 16 residues long. CDR3 sequence: CASSFGAGDTYNEQFF. Written as DNA, the CDR3 is TGTGCCAGCAGCTTCGGAGCGGGAGATACCTACAATGAGCAGTTCTTC.

The chain couples TRBV7-8 to TRBJ2-1; unclear D gene. V lost 1 base and J lost 0, with 10 bases in between. The CDR3 is made up of 16 amino acids. Germline V gene sequence: CDR1 SGHVS, CDR2 FQNEAQ. The CDR3 DNA is TGTGCCAGCAGCTTAGATCCTTACTTCTCCTACAATGAGCAGTTCTTC. Encoded protein: CASSLDPYFSYNEQFF.

This clone was seen a handful of times. The rearrangement joins TRBV27 to TRBJ2-7, with 10 bases that match TRBD1. The V and J ends lost 3 bases and 7 bases, in that order; junction bases with no gene match: 12. Germline CDR1 is MNHEY and CDR2 is SMNVEV (reference sequence). The CDR3 totals 16 residues. The chain's CDR3 is CASSLRKAGTGAEQYF. The CDR3 coding sequence is TGTGCCAGCAGTTTGCGGAAGGCCGGGACAGGGGCTGAGCAGTACTTC.

The rearrangement joins TRBV5-1 to TRBJ2-1, with a tentative D call TRBD2 (5 bases). The V gene's germline CDR1 is SGHRS and CDR2 YFSETQ. V was pared by 0 bases and J by 1 base, with 8 bases between. CDR3 length equals 15 residues. CDR3 sequence: CASSLVGVSYNEQFF. CDR3 sequence (DNA): TGCGCCAGCAGCTTGGTCGGGGTTTCCTACAATGAGCAGTTCTTC.

The table lists this clone with a few counts. The V call is TRBV30, the J call TRBJ2-7; 7 bases match TRBD2. CDR1 is GTSNPN and CDR2 is SVGIG in the germline V gene (reference sequence). The CDR3 totals 13 residues. J lost 3 bases, V lost 3 bases, and 5 bases had no gene match. The CDR3 nucleotides read TGTGCCTGGAGCCTAGCGGCACTCTACGAGCAGTACTTC. Protein sequence: CAWSLAALYEQYF.

In this sample, this clone turned up a few times. V usage is TRBV30 and J usage is TRBJ1-5; D possibly corresponds to TRBD1 (5 bases). Trimming stripped 3 bases from V and 4 bases from J, with 10 bases between. From germline, CDR1 is GTSNPN and CDR2 SVGIG (reference sequence). CDR3 size: 13 residues. The CDR3: CAWRKNRNQPQHF. CDR3 sequence (DNA): TGTGCCTGGAGGAAAAACAGGAATCAGCCCCAGCATTTT.

The chain uses TRBV6-1 and TRBJ1-5; tentatively, D is TRBD1 (5 bases). CDR3 size: 13 residues. V was clipped by 5 bases and J by 0 bases, with 5 bases between them. CDR1 is MNHNS, CDR2 SASEGT, per germline. For the CDR3, the DNA is TGTGCCAGCAGTCAGGGTAGCAATCAGCCCCAGCATTTT. It is translated as CASSQGSNQPQHF.

This clone has more than one count but fewer than ten. The chain joins TRBV9 to TRBJ2-5, with 7 bases lining up with TRBD2. Germline CDR1 SGDLS, CDR2 YYNGEE. With V trimmed by 0 bases and J by 4 bases, 6 bases remained unmatched. The CDR3 is 15 amino acids. The CDR3 DNA reads TGTGCCAGCAGCGTAGATCGGGGGGTGGGAGAGACCCAGTACTTC. This translates into CASSVDRGVGETQYF.

This chain links TRBV11-3 with TRBJ1-3; D remains ambiguous. The V end was cut by 4 bases, the J end by 0 bases, with 13 bases between. The CDR3 contains 16 residues. Germline V gene sequence: CDR1 SGHNT, CDR2 YENEEA. CDR3 amino acids: CASSSDWSFSGNTIYF. CDR3 bases: TGTGCCAGCAGCTCCGACTGGTCCTTCTCTGGAAACACCATATATTTT.

The chain combines TRBV4-1 with TRBJ1-1; D is uncertain. Trimming stripped 6 bases from V and 5 bases from J, with 7 bases between. Germline V gene data show CDR1 as MGHRA and CDR2 as YSYEKL. The CDR3 length is 11 residues. In DNA, the CDR3 is TGCGCCAGCAGGTCCGGGACTGAAGCTTTCTTT. It specifies CASRSGTEAFF.

This clone was counted only a few times. The V call is TRBV12-5, the J call TRBJ2-7; D gene ambiguous. The V gene lost 5 bases and the J gene lost 0 bases, with 8 bases spanning the gap. From germline, CDR1 is LGHNT and CDR2 FRNRAP. The CDR3 covers 13 residues. This CDR3 reads CASGLDSSYEQYF. The CDR3 nucleotides are TGTGCTAGTGGTCTCGATAGCTCCTACGAGCAGTACTTC.

The rearrangement uses TRBV6-5 and TRBJ2-1; the D gene is possibly TRBD1 (5 bases). The CDR3 length is 13 residues. Germline V lookup: CDR1 MNHEY, CDR2 SVGAGI. V dropped 6 bases and J dropped 5 bases, with 11 bases sitting between them. This CDR3 reads CASRQDAHNEQFF. The DNA of the CDR3 is TGTGCCAGCAGACAGGACGCCCACAATGAGCAGTTCTTC.

This clone was found a few times. The V and J genes are TRBV30 and TRBJ1-3, with D perhaps TRBD1 (5 bases). Germline CDR1 GTSNPN, CDR2 SVGIG (reference sequence). The CDR3 is made up of 14 amino acids. Trimming removed 0 bases at V and 4 bases at J, with 10 bases between. CDR3 sequence: CAWSVDPGGNTIYF. The CDR3 coding sequence is TGTGCCTGGAGTGTAGACCCAGGGGGAAACACCATATATTTT. Supplemented by reference TRBV30 and TRBJ1-3, the full variable domain reads SQTIHQWPATLVQPVGSPLSLECTVEGTSNPNLYWYRQAAGRGLQLLFYSVGIGQISSEVPQNLSASRPQDRQFILSSKKLLLSDSGFYLCAWSVDPGGNTIYFGEGSWLTVV.

The chain is built from TRBV19 and TRBJ2-5, with TRBD1 matching over 8 bases. CDR3 length: 15 amino acids. Germline lookup yields CDR1 LNHDA and CDR2 SQIVND (reference sequence). V shed 5 bases and J 5 bases; nucleotides not matched to a gene: 10. As DNA, the CDR3 is TGTGCCAGTAGTTCAGGGGGCAGGTCCCTCGAGACCCAGTACTTC. Amino acid sequence: CASSSGGRSLETQYF.

The DNA of the CDR3 is TGTGCCATCAGTGAGCCCGAGGGTTCCGGGACTAGCGGGAGGAGGTCCTACAATGAGCAGTTCTTC. Translated: CAISEPEGSGTSGRRSYNEQFF. The J gene is TRBJ2-1, the V gene TRBV10-3, with 15 bases lining up with TRBD2. Looked up from germline, CDR1 is ENHRY and CDR2 is SYGVKD. V lost 2 bases to trimming and J lost 1 base; unmatched junction nucleotides: 15. The CDR3 totals 22 residues.

This chain links TRBV9 with TRBJ1-2; 8 bases agree with TRBD1. This CDR3 is built from 16 residues. Germline V CDR1 and CDR2: SGDLS, YYNGEE. Losses at the gene ends were 2 bases for V and 1 base for J; bases not matched to a gene: 7. CDR3 region: CASSVSGGPLNYGYTF. DNA of the CDR3: TGTGCCAGCAGCGTCTCAGGGGGCCCTCTTAACTATGGCTACACCTTC.

This chain connects TRBV5-1 to TRBJ1-5; D is undetermined. In germline, CDR1 is SGHRS, CDR2 YFSETQ. This CDR3 is built from 14 residues. V shed 0 bases and J shed 4 bases, with 8 bases lying between them. In DNA form, the CDR3 reads TGCGCCAGCAGCTTGGAGGCCGGGAATCAGCCCCAGCATTTT. This gives the protein CASSLEAGNQPQHF. Supplemented by reference TRBV5-1 and TRBJ1-5, the full variable domain reads KAGVTQTPRYLIKTRGQQVTLSCSPISGHRSVSWYQQTPGQGLQFLFEYFSETQRNKGNFPGRFSGRQFSNSRSEMNVSTLELGDSALYLCASSLEAGNQPQHFGDGTRLSIL.

This clone occurred a few times. The rearrangement links TRBV5-1 to TRBJ2-1; TRBD2 matches at 7 bases. Trimming took 1 base from V and 2 from J; bases not matched to a gene: 6. This CDR3 spans 16 amino acids. CDR1 SGHRS and CDR2 YFSETQ come from the germline V gene. This CDR3 reads CASSLSLAGPYNEQFF. The CDR3 DNA follows: TGCGCCAGCAGCTTGTCCTTAGCGGGTCCCTACAATGAGCAGTTCTTC.

This clone was observed a few times. The CDR3 reads CASSFDRYGYTF. CDR3 DNA sequence: TGTGCCAGTTCCTTCGACAGATATGGCTACACCTTC. The chain is built from TRBV6-5 and TRBJ1-2, with D perhaps matching TRBD1 (5 bases). Looked up from germline, CDR1 is MNHEY and CDR2 is SVGAGI. The CDR3 length is 12 residues. V was clipped by 9 bases and J by 5 bases, with 13 bases between them.

This clone occurred a few times. The chain recombines TRBV11-2 with TRBJ2-7, with 7 bases fitting TRBD1. V was pared by 3 bases and J by 0 bases, with 5 bases of the junction left unmatched. Per the germline V gene, CDR1 is SGHAT and CDR2 is FQNNGV. CDR3 size: 15 residues. The CDR3 reads CASSFLRDSSYEQYF. DNA for the CDR3: TGTGCCAGCAGCTTTCTCCGGGACAGCTCCTACGAGCAGTACTTC. The entire variable domain, with the rest obtained from reference TRBV11-2 and TRBJ2-7, is as follows: EAGVAQSPRYKIIEKRQSVAFWCNPISGHATLYWYQQILGQGPKLLIQFQNNGVVDDSQLPKDRFSAERLKGVDSTLKIQPAKLEDSAVYLCASSFLRDSSYEQYFGPGTRLTVT.

The CDR3 is CASSPAGTAYNEQFF. CDR3 in DNA: TGTGCCAGCAGCCCAGCGGGTACCGCCTACAATGAGCAGTTCTTC. The rearrangement joins TRBV5-4 to TRBJ2-1; TRBD2 might be the D (6 bases). Germline values: CDR1 SGHNT, CDR2 YYREEE (reference sequence). This CDR3 region has 15 residues. The V end was cut by 4 bases, the J end by 2 bases, with 13 bases between. The full variable domain, completed using reference TRBV5-4 and TRBJ2-1, is ETGVTQSPTHLIKTRGQQVTLRCSSQSGHNTVSWYQQALGQGPQFIFQYYREEENGRGNFPPRFSGLQFPNYSSELNVNALELDDSALYLCASSPAGTAYNEQFFGPGTRLTVL.

The chain couples TRBV6-5 to TRBJ2-7; D remains unclear. The CDR3 has 15 amino acids. Germline lookup yields CDR1 MNHEY and CDR2 SVGAGI. Trimming took 0 bases from V and 0 from J, leaving 9 bases between them. The CDR3 reads CASSYSARFSYEQYF. The CDR3 DNA sequence: TGTGCCAGCAGTTACTCAGCCCGGTTCTCCTACGAGCAGTACTTC.

CDR3 nucleotide sequence: TGTGCCAGCAGTGAAGGGGATGTTAAAGGCTACACCTTC. Amino acids: CASSEGDVKGYTF. V and J are TRBV6-4 and TRBJ1-2; the D gene is possibly TRBD1 (5 bases). The CDR3 has 13 residues. The germline gives CDR1 MRHNA, CDR2 SNTAGT. Trimming took off 3 bases at V and 8 bases at J, with 13 bases between the two ends.